These 14 T cell receptor beta chains share one sample of origin, sequenced in a study of beta chain features in type 1 diabetes. What was sequenced were expressed TCRB transcripts, since all of the isolated RNA had been reverse transcribed. TCRdb's copy holds only in-frame clones and misses some; the assay was immunoSEQ multiplex PCR. The table lists some 270,000 clones, 8% of them singletons. The specimen sequenced was central memory CD4+ T cells from blood. These receptors all stem from a woman aged 18-30 years in good health.

This clone was counted only a few times. This chain uses TRBV5-6 with TRBJ1-2, with D perhaps matching TRBD1 (5 bases). From germline, CDR1 is SGHDT and CDR2 YYEEEE. CDR3 length: 12 residues. V lost 4 bases, J lost 7 bases, and 11 bases lay in between. The CDR3 loop is CASSPGLVGYTF. The DNA of the CDR3 is TGTGCCAGCAGCCCGGGACTGGTTGGCTACACCTTC.

The chain recombines TRBV29-1 with TRBJ2-7; possibly TRBD2 for D (6 bases). V was pared by 4 bases and J by 6 bases, with 25 bases between. The CDR3 is 16 amino acids. Germline-derived CDR1 and CDR2 are SQVTM and ANQGSEA. CDR3 sequence (DNA): TGCAGCGTTGTGGGGGGAGGAACTGGGTTAGGAGTCGAGCAGTACTTC. This sequence encodes CSVVGGGTGLGVEQYF.

This chain links TRBV6-5 with TRBJ2-7; 7 bases are a match to TRBD1. The CDR3 covers 16 residues. Germline values: CDR1 MNHEY, CDR2 SVGAGI. V shed 4 bases, J shed 2 bases, and the junction held 11 bases outside the gene matches. The CDR3 sequence is CASSLNPDRVPYEQYF. The CDR3 DNA reads as TGTGCCAGCAGTTTAAACCCCGACAGGGTACCCTACGAGCAGTACTTC.

On this clone itself: The junction and the germline gene differ at one end; a read error may be behind it. The chain uses TRBV7-7 and TRBJ2-3; 8 bases map to TRBD2. The CDR3 has 11 residues. The germline gives CDR1 SSHAT, CDR2 FNYEAQ (reference sequence). This CDR3 reads CASSGGDTQYF. In DNA form, the CDR3 reads TGTGCTAGCAGCGGGGGAGATACGCAGTATTTT.

This clone was seen a handful of times. The J gene is TRBJ1-1, the V gene TRBV2; TRBD1 matches 8 bases. Unmatched junction bases numbered 5, after V lost 7 bases and J lost 4 bases. The CDR3 extends over 13 amino acids. Germline V gives CDR1 SNHLY, CDR2 FYNNEI. The CDR3 loop reads CASIQGEGTEAFF. The CDR3 nucleotides are TGTGCCAGCATACAGGGGGAGGGCACTGAAGCTTTCTTT.

This clone has ten or more counts. The V and J genes are TRBV6-5 and TRBJ2-2, with D tentatively TRBD1 (6 bases). The V and J ends lost 2 bases and 1 base respectively, with 11 bases between them. This CDR3 has 16 residues. Germline loops: CDR1 MNHEY, CDR2 SVGAGI. CDR3 bases: TGTGCCAGCAGTTACGGCGTGACAGGGAACACCGGGGAGCTGTTTTTT. The encoded protein is CASSYGVTGNTGELFF.

Ten or more counts support this clone. The V and J genes are TRBV4-3 and TRBJ2-3, with 7 bases that match TRBD2. CDR1 is LGHNA, CDR2 YSLEER, per germline. The CDR3 has 15 residues. With 5 bases clipped from V and 2 bases from J, the junction kept 7 bases outside the gene matches. The CDR3 DNA reads as TGCGCCAGCAGCGCACGTAGCGGGTCCACAGATACGCAGTATTTT. Residues: CASSARSGSTDTQYF.

In its sample, this clone was seen a few times. The chain joins TRBV2 to TRBJ2-1; D is possibly TRBD1 or TRBD2 (6 bases each). Germline CDR1 SNHLY, CDR2 FYNNEI. V shed 9 bases and J shed 12 bases, with 18 bases lying between them. The CDR3 sequence is 12 residues long. CDR3 amino acids: CASQGPGGVQFF. DNA for the CDR3: TGTGCCAGTCAGGGGCCCGGCGGGGTGCAGTTCTTC.

J is TRBJ2-5 and V is TRBV7-9, with 13 nucleotides matching TRBD2. Trimming took 5 bases from V and 4 from J; bases not matched to a gene: 7. The CDR3 runs to 16 residues. Germline V gives CDR1 SEHNR, CDR2 FQNEAQ (reference sequence). The CDR3: CASSPGLAGWRETQYF. The CDR3 nucleotides read TGTGCCAGCAGCCCGGGACTAGCGGGGTGGAGAGAGACCCAGTACTTC.

This chain uses TRBV2 with TRBJ1-1; D call uncertain. V lost 3 bases to trimming and J lost 2 bases, with 7 bases between them. Germline values: CDR1 SNHLY, CDR2 FYNNEI. The CDR3 loop spans 13 amino acids. CDR3 sequence reads: CASSEGINTEAFF. CDR3 nucleotide sequence: TGTGCCAGCAGTGAGGGGATCAACACTGAAGCTTTCTTT.

The rearrangement joins TRBV19 to TRBJ1-5; a possible D gene is TRBD1 (5 bases). CDR1 is LNHDA, CDR2 SQIVND, per germline (reference sequence). The germline V and J ends were trimmed by 3 bases and 0 bases, with 9 bases remaining between them. This CDR3 has 15 residues. The CDR3: CASSMRRGSNQPQHF. DNA of the CDR3: TGTGCCAGTAGTATGAGGAGGGGTAGCAATCAGCCCCAGCATTTT.

This clone was seen a handful of times. The chain employs TRBV29-1 and TRBJ2-6; TRBD1 matches 8 bases. V was clipped by 3 bases and J by 1 base; unmatched bases: 5. The CDR3 runs to 16 residues. From germline, CDR1 is SQVTM and CDR2 ANQGSEA. CDR3 residues: CSVESGGSSGANVLTF. CDR3 bases: TGCAGCGTTGAGTCAGGGGGCAGTTCTGGGGCCAACGTCCTGACTTTC. Complete variable domain (other parts from reference TRBV29-1 and TRBJ2-6): SAVISQKPSRDICQRGTSLTIQCQVDSQVTMMFWYRQQPGQSLTLIATANQGSEATYESGFVIDKFPISRPNLTFSTLTVSNMSPEDSSIYLCSVESGGSSGANVLTFGAGSRLTVL.

This clone has only a few counts. J is TRBJ2-7 and V is TRBV18, with D perhaps TRBD1 (6 bases). Deletions cut 6 bases from V and 3 bases from J, with 12 bases between. Germline assignment: CDR1 KGHSH and CDR2 LQKENI. The CDR3 extends over 13 amino acids. The CDR3 sequence is CASSSFRGYEQYV. For the CDR3, the DNA is TGTGCCAGCTCTTCGTTCAGGGGCTACGAGCAGTACGTC.

This clone was found a few times. Other nucleotide sequences from this sample produce the same CDR3. The rearrangement joins TRBV6-5 to TRBJ1-1; 8 nucleotides match TRBD1. The V gene end was trimmed by 2 bases and the J gene end by 2 bases; junction bases not matched to a gene: 4. The length of the CDR3 is 15 residues. Germline CDR1 reads MNHEY; CDR2 reads SVGAGI. In nucleotides, the CDR3 is TGTGCCAGCAGTTACGGGACAGGAAGAAACACTGAAGCTTTCTTT. It encodes CASSYGTGRNTEAFF.